These 11 T cell receptor beta chains were all obtained from the same sample, sequenced in a study of blood T cell repertoires in COVID-19. Some clones are missing from TCRdb's copy, which holds only in-frame ones; the method was immunoSEQ multiplex PCR. The sample lists approximately 230,000 clones, 87% occurring once. Sequencing was performed on peripheral blood. All receptors derive from a man aged 18 to 29 with active or convalescent COVID-19.

The chain couples TRBV5-1 to TRBJ2-1; 9 bases agree with TRBD1. The CDR3 sequence is 15 residues long. V was pared by 1 base and J by 9 bases, with 8 bases of the junction left unmatched. Germline V CDR1 and CDR2: SGHRS, YFSETQ. The CDR3 DNA reads as TGCGCCAGCAGCTTGCTCGGGACAGGGTTCAGTGAGCAGTTCTTC. Protein sequence: CASSLLGTGFSEQFF.

The J gene is TRBJ2-1, the V gene TRBV7-3, with unresolved D. The CDR3 has 15 amino acids. The ends were cut back, 2 bases at V and 0 bases at J, with 8 bases in the middle. Per the germline V gene, CDR1 is SGHTA and CDR2 is FQGTGA. In DNA form, the CDR3 reads TGTGCCAGCAGCTTAGTCAGAAACTCCTACAATGAGCAGTTCTTC. Translation gives CASSLVRNSYNEQFF.

The chain is built from TRBV5-8 and TRBJ1-2, with 8 bases identical to TRBD1. This CDR3 has 16 residues. Germline V gene lookup returns CDR1 SGHTS and CDR2 YDEGEE. Trimming at V came to 4 bases and at J to 8 bases, leaving 16 bases not matched to a gene. The CDR3 bases are TGTGCCAGCAGCATCACTACTCGGACAGGGATGAACGGCTACACCTTC. Translating it yields CASSITTRTGMNGYTF. The full variable domain, completed using reference TRBV5-8 and TRBJ1-2, is EAGVTQSPTHLIKTRGQQATLRCSPISGHTSVYWYQQALGLGLQFLLWYDEGEERNRGNFPPRFSGRQFPNYSSELNVNALELEDSALYLCASSITTRTGMNGYTFGSGTRLTVV.

V is TRBV11-2 and J is TRBJ1-1; perhaps TRBD1 as D (6 bases). Trimming cost V 3 bases and J 5 bases, with 13 bases left between them. Germline CDR1 is SGHAT and CDR2 is FQNNGV. The CDR3 runs to 14 residues. CDR3 coding DNA: TGTGCCAGCAGCTTCTTCGCAGGGGTTACTGAAGCTTTCTTT. Protein sequence: CASSFFAGVTEAFF.

V and J are TRBV28 and TRBJ1-2; D not certain. V was clipped by 1 base and J by 8 bases, with 17 bases between them. This CDR3 spans 15 amino acids. The germline gives CDR1 MDHEN, CDR2 SYDVKM. CDR3 sequence reads: CASSLLRSSLYGYTF. Here the CDR3 DNA reads TGTGCCAGCAGTTTATTGAGGTCCAGTCTGTACGGCTACACCTTC.

The chain is built from TRBV19 and TRBJ1-1; D may be TRBD1 (6 bases). Deletions cut 6 bases from V and 10 bases from J, with 12 bases between. Germline CDR1 reads LNHDA; CDR2 reads SQIVND (reference sequence). CDR3 length: 11 residues. The CDR3 nucleotides read TGTGCCAGTAGATCCGGGACACCAGCTTTCTTT. Protein: CASRSGTPAFF.

The J gene is TRBJ2-3, the V gene TRBV10-2; D call uncertain. V was pared by 7 bases and J by 3 bases, with 11 bases between. Germline CDR1 and CDR2: WSHSY and SAAADI. CDR3 length: 13 amino acids. In nucleotides, the CDR3 is TGCGCCAGCACCATAATGAGGACAGATACGCAGTATTTT. Translated, it gives CASTIMRTDTQYF.

This chain joins TRBV6-1 and TRBJ2-1; D uncertain. Trimming shortened V by 2 bases and J by 9 bases, and 14 bases separated the two germline ends. The CDR3 has 14 residues. Germline-derived CDR1 and CDR2 are MNHNS and SASEGT. CDR3 sequence: CASSEKMVPGEQFF. In DNA, the CDR3 is TGTGCCAGCAGTGAAAAAATGGTGCCAGGTGAGCAGTTCTTC.

This chain uses TRBV7-2 with TRBJ1-5; D ambiguous. The V end was cut by 3 bases, the J end by 10 bases, with 13 bases between. The CDR3 is made up of 13 amino acids. Germline lookup yields CDR1 SGHTA and CDR2 FQGNSA. The CDR3, as DNA: TGTGCCAGCAGCTTGGCCCCCGCGGGCCCCCAGCATTTT. This translates into CASSLAPAGPQHF.

CDR3 DNA: TGTGCCAGCAGTTTAGACGGGACTGAAGCTTTCTTT. It is translated as CASSLDGTEAFF. V usage is TRBV12-3 or TRBV12-4 and J usage is TRBJ1-1; D is unclear. The CDR3 runs to 12 residues. Trimming shortened V by 1 base and J by 5 bases, and 5 bases separated the two germline ends.

In DNA form, the CDR3 reads TGCGCCAGCAGCTTGGGAGGGATACAAGAGACCCAGTACTTC. Its protein product is CASSLGGIQETQYF. The chain is built from TRBV5-1 and TRBJ2-5; D is perhaps TRBD2 (5 bases). CDR3 length: 14 residues. Germline values: CDR1 SGHRS, CDR2 YFSETQ. V dropped 0 bases and J dropped 2 bases, with 8 bases sitting between them.